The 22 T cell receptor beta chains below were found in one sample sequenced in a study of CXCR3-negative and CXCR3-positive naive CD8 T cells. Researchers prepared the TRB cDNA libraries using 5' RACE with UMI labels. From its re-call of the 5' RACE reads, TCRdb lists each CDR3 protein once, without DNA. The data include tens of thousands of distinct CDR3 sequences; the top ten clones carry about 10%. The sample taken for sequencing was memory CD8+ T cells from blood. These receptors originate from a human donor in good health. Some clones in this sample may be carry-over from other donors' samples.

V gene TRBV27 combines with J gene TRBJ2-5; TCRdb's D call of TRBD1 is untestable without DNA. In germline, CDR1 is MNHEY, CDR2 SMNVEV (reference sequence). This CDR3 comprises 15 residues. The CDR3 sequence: CASSYQDRVSETQYF.

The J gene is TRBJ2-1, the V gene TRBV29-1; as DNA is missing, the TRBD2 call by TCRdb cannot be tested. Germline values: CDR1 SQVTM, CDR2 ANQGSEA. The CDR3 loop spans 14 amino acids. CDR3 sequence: CSVEGTSGGYEQFF.

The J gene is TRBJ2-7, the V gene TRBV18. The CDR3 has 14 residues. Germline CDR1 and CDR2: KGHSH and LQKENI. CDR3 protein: CASSPPQGTYEQYF.

CDR3 protein: CASSNRNQGNKNIQYF. The rearrangement joins TRBV28 to TRBJ2-4; the D call from TCRdb, TRBD1, cannot be confirmed without DNA. In germline, CDR1 is MDHEN, CDR2 SYDVKM. This CDR3 spans 16 amino acids.

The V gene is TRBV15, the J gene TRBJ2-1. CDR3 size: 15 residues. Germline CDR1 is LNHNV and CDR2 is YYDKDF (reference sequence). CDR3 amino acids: CATSPVITDLNEQFF.

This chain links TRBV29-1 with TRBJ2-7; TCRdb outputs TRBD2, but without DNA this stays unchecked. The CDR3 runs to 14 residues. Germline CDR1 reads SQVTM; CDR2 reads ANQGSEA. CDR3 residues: CSVEDTSESYEQYF.

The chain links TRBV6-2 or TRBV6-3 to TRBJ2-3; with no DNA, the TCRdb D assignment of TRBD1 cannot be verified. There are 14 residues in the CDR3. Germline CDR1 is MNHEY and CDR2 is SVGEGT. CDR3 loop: CASSLAGDPDTQYF.

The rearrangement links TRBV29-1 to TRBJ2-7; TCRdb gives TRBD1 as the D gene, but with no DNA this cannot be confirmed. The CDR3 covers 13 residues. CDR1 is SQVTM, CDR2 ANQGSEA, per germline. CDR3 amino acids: CSVIGQGAYEQYF.

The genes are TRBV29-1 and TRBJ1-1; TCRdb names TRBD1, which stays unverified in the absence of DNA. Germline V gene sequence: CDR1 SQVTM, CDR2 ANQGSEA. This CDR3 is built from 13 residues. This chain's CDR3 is CSALQGGGTEAFF. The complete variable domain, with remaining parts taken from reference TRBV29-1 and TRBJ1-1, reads SAVISQKPSRDICQRGTSLTIQCQVDSQVTMMFWYRQQPGQSLTLIATANQGSEATYESGFVIDKFPISRPNLTFSTLTVSNMSPEDSSIYLCSALQGGGTEAFFGQGTRLTVV.

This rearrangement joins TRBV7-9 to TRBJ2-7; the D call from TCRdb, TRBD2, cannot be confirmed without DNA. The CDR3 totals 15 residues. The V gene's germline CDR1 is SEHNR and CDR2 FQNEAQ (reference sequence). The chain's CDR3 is CASSLVASPPGEQYF.

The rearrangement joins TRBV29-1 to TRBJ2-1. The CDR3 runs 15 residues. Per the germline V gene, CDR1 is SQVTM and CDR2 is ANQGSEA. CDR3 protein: CSVEDLLTNYNEQFF.

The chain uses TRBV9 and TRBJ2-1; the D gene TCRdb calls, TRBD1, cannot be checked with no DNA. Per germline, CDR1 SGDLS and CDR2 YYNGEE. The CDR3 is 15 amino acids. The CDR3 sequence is CASSVVGTAYNEQFF.

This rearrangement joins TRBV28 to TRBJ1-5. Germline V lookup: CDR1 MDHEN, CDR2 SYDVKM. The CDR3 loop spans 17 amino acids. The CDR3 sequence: CASSLAQAGALNQPQHF.

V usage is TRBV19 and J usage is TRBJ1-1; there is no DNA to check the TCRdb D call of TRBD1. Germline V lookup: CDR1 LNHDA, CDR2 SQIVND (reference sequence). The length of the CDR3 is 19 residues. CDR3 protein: CASSIPGPQSTYWSTEAFF.

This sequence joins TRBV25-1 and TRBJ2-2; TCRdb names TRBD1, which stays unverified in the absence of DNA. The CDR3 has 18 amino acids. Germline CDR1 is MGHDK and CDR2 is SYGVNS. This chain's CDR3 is CASSEYIYRDSFTGELFF.

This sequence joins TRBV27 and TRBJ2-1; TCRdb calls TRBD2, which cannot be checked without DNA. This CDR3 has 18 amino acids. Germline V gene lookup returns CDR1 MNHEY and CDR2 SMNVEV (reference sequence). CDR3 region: CASSLSGGLALSYNEQFF.

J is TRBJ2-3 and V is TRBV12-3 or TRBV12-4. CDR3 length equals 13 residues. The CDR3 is CASSSPLEYLQYF.

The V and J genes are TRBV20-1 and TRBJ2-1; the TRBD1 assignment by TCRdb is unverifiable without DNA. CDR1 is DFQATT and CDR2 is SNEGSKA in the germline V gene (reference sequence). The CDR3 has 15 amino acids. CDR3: CSAPPGDRGYNEQFF.

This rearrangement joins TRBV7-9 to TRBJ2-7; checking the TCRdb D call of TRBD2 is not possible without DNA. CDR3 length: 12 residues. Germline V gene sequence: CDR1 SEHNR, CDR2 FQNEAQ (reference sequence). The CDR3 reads CASSQTSGGARF.

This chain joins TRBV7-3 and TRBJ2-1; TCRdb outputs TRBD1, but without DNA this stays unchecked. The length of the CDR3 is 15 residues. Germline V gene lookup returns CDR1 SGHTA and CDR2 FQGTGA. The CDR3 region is CASRRTASSYNEQFF.

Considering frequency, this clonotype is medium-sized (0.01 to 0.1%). CDR3: CSVDRLTGNQETQYF. The chain employs TRBV29-1 and TRBJ2-5. The CDR3 sequence is 15 residues long. Germline V gives CDR1 SQVTM, CDR2 ANQGSEA.

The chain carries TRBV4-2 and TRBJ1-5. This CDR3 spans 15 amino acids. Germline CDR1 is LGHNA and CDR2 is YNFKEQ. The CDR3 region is CASSQDRLGNQPQHF.